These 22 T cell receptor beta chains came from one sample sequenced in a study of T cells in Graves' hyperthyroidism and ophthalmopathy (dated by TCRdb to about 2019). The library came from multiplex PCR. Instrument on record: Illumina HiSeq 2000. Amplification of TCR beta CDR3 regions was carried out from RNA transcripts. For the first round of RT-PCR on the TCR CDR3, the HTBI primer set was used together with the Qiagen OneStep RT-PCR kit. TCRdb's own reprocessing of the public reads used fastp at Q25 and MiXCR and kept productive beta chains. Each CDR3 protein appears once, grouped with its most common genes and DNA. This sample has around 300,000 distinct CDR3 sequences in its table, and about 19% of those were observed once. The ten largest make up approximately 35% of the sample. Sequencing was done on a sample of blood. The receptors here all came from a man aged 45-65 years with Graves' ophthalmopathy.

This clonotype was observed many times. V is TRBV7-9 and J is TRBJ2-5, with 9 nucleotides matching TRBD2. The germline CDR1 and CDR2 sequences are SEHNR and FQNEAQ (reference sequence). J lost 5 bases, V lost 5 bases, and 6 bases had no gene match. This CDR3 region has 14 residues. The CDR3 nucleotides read TGTGCCAGCAGCCGCCTAGCGGGAAGGGAGACCCAGTACTTC. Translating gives CASSRLAGRETQYF.

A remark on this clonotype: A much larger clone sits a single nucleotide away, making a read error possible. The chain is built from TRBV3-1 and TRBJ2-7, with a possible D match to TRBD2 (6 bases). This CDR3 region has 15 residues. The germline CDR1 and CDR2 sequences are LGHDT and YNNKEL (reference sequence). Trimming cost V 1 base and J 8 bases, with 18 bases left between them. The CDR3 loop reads CASSQAFDGGYKQYF. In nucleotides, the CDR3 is TGTGCCAGCAGCCAAGCCTTCGACGGGGGATACAAGCAGTACTTC.

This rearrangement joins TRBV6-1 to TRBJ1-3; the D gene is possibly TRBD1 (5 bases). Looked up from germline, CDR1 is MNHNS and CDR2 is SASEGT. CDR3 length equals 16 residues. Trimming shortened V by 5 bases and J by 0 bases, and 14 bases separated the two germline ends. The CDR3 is CASSPDSSSSGNTIYF. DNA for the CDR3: TGTGCCAGCAGTCCCGACAGCTCAAGCTCTGGAAACACCATATATTTT.

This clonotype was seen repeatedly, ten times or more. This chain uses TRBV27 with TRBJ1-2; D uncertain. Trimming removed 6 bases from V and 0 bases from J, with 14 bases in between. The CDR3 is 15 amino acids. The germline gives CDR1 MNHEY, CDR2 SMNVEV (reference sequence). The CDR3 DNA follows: TGTGCCAGCAGCCCTTGGGGTAGGGCTAACTATGGCTACACCTTC. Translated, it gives CASSPWGRANYGYTF.

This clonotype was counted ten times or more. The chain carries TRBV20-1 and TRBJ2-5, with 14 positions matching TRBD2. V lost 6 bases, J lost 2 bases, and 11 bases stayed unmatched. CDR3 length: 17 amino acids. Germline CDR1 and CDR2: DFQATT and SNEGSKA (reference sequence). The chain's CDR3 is CSALGLAGEGPQETQYF. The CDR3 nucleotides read TGCAGTGCCCTGGGACTAGCGGGAGAGGGTCCTCAAGAGACCCAGTACTTC.

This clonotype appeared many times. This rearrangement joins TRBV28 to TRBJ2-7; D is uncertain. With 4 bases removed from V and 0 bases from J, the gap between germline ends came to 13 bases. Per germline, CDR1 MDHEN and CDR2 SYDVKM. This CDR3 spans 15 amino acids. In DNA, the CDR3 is TGTGCCAGCAGTTCCCTCGACCGACGCTCCTACGAGCAGTACTTC. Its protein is CASSSLDRRSYEQYF.

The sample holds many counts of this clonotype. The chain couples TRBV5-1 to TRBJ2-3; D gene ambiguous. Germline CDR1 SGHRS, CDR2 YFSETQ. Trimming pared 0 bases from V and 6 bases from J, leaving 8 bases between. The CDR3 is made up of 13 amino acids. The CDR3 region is CASSLGISDTQYF. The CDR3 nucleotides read TGCGCCAGCAGCTTGGGGATATCGGATACGCAGTATTTT.

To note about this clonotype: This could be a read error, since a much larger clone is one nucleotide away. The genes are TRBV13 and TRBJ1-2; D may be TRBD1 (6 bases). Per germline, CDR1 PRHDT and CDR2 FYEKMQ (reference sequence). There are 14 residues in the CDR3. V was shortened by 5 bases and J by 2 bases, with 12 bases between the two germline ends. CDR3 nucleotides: TGTGCCAGCAGCAGGAGGACAGTGAACTATGGCTACACCTTC. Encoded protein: CASSRRTVNYGYTF. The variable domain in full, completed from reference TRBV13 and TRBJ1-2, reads AAGVIQSPRHLIKEKRETATLKCYPIPRHDTVYWYQQGPGQDPQFLISFYEKMQSDKGSIPDRFSAQQFSDYHSELNMSSLELGDSALYFCASSRRTVNYGYTFGSGTRLTVV.

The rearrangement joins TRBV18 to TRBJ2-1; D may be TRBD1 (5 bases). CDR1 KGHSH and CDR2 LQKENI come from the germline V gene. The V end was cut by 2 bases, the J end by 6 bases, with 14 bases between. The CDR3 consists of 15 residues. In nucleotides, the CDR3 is TGTGCCAGCTCACCAAGGTCAGGGCTTGGCAATGAGCAGTTCTTC. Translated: CASSPRSGLGNEQFF.

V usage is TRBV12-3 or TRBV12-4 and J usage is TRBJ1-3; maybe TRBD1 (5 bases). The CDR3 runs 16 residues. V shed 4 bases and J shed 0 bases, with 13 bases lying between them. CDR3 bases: TGTGCCAGCAGTTGGGGACGGCCTTCCTCTGGAAACACCATATATTTT. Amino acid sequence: CASSWGRPSSGNTIYF.

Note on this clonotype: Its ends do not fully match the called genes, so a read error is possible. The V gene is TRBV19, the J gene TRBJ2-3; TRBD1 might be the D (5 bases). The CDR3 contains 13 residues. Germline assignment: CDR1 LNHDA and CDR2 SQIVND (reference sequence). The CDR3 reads CAGSTPGTDTQYF. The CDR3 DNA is TGTGCCGGTAGTACCCCAGGGACAGATACGCAGTATTTT.

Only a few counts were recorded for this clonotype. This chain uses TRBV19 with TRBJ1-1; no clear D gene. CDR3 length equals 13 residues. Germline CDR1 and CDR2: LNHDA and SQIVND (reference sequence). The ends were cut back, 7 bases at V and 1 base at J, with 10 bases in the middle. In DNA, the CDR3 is TGTGCCAGTATGAGACCCCCGAACACTGAAGCTTTCTTT. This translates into CASMRPPNTEAFF.

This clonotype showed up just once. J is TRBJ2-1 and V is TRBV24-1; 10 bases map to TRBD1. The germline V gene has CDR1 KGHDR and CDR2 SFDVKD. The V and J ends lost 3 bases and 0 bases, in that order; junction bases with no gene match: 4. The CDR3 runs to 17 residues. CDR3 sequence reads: CATSDPGQGGSYNEQFF. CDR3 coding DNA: TGTGCCACCAGTGATCCAGGACAGGGGGGCTCCTACAATGAGCAGTTCTTC.

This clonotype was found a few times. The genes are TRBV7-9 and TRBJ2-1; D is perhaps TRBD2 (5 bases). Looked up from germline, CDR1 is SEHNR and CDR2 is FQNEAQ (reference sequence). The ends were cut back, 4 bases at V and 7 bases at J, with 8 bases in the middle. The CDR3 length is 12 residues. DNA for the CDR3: TGTGCCAGCAGCTCCCCGGGGAATGAGCAGTTCTTC. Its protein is CASSSPGNEQFF.

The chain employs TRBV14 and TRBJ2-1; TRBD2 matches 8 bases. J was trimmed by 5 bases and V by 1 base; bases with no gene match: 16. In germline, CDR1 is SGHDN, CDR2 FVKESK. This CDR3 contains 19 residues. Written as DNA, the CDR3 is TGTGCCAGCAGCCAAGCTAGGAGGGCAGCGGGAGACAGGAACAATGAGCAGTTCTTC. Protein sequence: CASSQARRAAGDRNNEQFF.

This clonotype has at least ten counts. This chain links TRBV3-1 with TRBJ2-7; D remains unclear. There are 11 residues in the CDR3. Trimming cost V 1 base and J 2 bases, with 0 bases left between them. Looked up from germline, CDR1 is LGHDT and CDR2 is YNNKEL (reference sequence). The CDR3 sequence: CASSQAYEQYF. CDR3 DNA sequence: TGTGCCAGCAGCCAAGCCTACGAGCAGTACTTC.

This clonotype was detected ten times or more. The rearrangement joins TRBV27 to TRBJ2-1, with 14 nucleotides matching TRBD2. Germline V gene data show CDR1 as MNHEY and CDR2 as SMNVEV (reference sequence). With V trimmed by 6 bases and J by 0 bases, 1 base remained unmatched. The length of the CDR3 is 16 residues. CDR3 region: CASRGLAGDSYNEQFF. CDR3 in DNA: TGTGCCAGCAGGGGACTAGCGGGAGACTCCTACAATGAGCAGTTCTTC.

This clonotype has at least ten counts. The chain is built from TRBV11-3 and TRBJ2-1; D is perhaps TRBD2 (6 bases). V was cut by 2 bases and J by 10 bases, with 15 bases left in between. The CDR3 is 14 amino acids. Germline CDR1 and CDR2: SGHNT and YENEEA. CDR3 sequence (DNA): TGTGCCAGCAGCTTAAGTGGAGGGAGTCCCGAGCAGTTCTTC. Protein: CASSLSGGSPEQFF.

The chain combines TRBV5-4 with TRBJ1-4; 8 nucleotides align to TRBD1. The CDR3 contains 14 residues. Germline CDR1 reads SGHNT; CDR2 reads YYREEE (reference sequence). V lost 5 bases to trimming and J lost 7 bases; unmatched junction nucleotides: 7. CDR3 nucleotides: TGTGCCAGCAGTTCTGGACAGGGAAGTGAAAAACTGTTTTTT. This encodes CASSSGQGSEKLFF.

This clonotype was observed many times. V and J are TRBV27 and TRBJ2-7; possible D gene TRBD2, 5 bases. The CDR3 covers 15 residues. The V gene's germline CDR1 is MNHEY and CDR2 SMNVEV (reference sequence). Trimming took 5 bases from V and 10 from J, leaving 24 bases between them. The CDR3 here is CASSPSGNRNTGQYF. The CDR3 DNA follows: TGTGCCAGCAGTCCCTCAGGCAATCGGAATACGGGACAGTACTTC.

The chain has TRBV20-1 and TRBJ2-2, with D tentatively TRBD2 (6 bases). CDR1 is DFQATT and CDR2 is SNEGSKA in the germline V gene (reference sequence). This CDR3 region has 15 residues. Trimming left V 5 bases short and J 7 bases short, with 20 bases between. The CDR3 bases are TGCAGTGCTCAGGGACTCCGAGGAGCTGGCGGGGAGCTGTTTTTT. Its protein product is CSAQGLRGAGGELFF.

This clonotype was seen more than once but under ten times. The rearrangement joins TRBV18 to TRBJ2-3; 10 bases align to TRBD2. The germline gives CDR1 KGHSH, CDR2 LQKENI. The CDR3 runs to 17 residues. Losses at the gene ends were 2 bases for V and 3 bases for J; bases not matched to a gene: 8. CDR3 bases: TGTGCCAGCTCACCAAAGGTTGCAGCGGGAGGGACAGATACGCAGTATTTT. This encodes CASSPKVAAGGTDTQYF.